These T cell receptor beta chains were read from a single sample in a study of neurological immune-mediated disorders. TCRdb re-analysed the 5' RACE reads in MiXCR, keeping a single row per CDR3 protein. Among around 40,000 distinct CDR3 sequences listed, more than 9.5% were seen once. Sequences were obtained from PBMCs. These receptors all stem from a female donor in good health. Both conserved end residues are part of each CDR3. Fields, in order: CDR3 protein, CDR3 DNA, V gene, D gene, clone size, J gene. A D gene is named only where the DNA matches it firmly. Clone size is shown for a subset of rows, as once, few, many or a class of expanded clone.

CDR3 protein: CASSVDGTRNEQFF; CDR3 DNA: TGTGCCAGCAGCGTAGACGGGACCCGTAATGAGCAGTTCTTC; V gene: TRBV9; D gene: NA; clone size: many; J gene: TRBJ2-1
CDR3 protein: CATTGAYTQYF; CDR3 DNA: TGTGCCACGACAGGGGCCTATACGCAGTATTTT; V gene: TRBV6-5; D gene: TRBD1; clone size: many; J gene: TRBJ2-3
CDR3 protein: CASSPGSYSNQPQHF; CDR3 DNA: TGTGCCAGCAGTCCTGGATCTTATAGCAATCAGCCCCAGCATTTT; V gene: TRBV6-6; D gene: NA; clone size: many; J gene: TRBJ1-5
CDR3 protein: CASSYSRVTGTVEQYF; CDR3 DNA: TGTGCCAGCAGTTACTCAAGGGTGACAGGGACGGTCGAGCAGTACTTC; V gene: TRBV6-5; D gene: TRBD1; clone size: NA; J gene: TRBJ2-7
CDR3 protein: CSAATYNYGYTF; CDR3 DNA: TGCAGTGCTGCCACATACAACTATGGCTACACCTTC; V gene: TRBV20-1; D gene: NA; clone size: many; J gene: TRBJ1-2
CDR3 protein: CASSEQGAGYGYTF; CDR3 DNA: TGTGCCAGCAGCGAACAGGGGGCTGGCTATGGCTACACCTTC; V gene: TRBV7-9; D gene: TRBD1; clone size: many; J gene: TRBJ1-2
CDR3 protein: CASRHGENEQFF; CDR3 DNA: TGTGCCAGCAGGCACGGGGAAAATGAGCAGTTCTTC; V gene: TRBV12-3/TRBV12-4; D gene: NA; clone size: NA; J gene: TRBJ2-1
CDR3 protein: CSARGLSETQYF; CDR3 DNA: TGCAGTGCTCGAGGGTTGTCAGAGACCCAGTACTTC; V gene: TRBV20-1; D gene: NA; clone size: many; J gene: TRBJ2-5
CDR3 protein: CASSSKDRGSNQPQHF; CDR3 DNA: TGTGCCAGCAGTTCGAAGGACAGGGGAAGCAATCAGCCCCAGCATTTT; V gene: TRBV6-6; D gene: TRBD1; clone size: many; J gene: TRBJ1-5
CDR3 protein: CASSQNRAPSEQYF; CDR3 DNA: TGTGCCAGCAGCCAAAACAGGGCCCCTAGCGAGCAGTACTTC; V gene: TRBV3-1; D gene: NA; clone size: many; J gene: TRBJ2-7
CDR3 protein: CASSFSGTGGYSPLHF; CDR3 DNA: TGCGCCAGCAGCTTCTCGGGGACAGGGGGTTATTCACCCCTCCACTTT; V gene: TRBV5-1; D gene: TRBD1; clone size: many; J gene: TRBJ1-6
CDR3 protein: CASSPLVGRAGNEQFF; CDR3 DNA: TGTGCCAGCAGCCCTCTGGTTGGGAGGGCGGGCAATGAGCAGTTCTTC; V gene: TRBV9; D gene: TRBD2; clone size: many; J gene: TRBJ2-1
CDR3 protein: CSAGQGLWEQFF; CDR3 DNA: TGCAGTGCGGGCCAGGGGTTATGGGAGCAGTTCTTC; V gene: TRBV20-1; D gene: NA; clone size: many; J gene: TRBJ2-1
CDR3 protein: CASSKDTRSYNEQFF; CDR3 DNA: TGTGCCAGCAGTAAGGACACCCGCTCCTACAATGAGCAGTTCTTC; V gene: TRBV6-5; D gene: NA; clone size: many; J gene: TRBJ2-1
CDR3 protein: CASSLDGGDYGYTF; CDR3 DNA: TGCGCCAGCAGCCTGGACGGTGGGGACTATGGCTACACCTTC; V gene: TRBV5-1; D gene: NA; clone size: many; J gene: TRBJ1-2
CDR3 protein: CSAEDGKNEQFF; CDR3 DNA: TGCAGTGCCGAAGACGGGAAAAATGAGCAGTTCTTC; V gene: TRBV20-1; D gene: NA; clone size: NA; J gene: TRBJ2-1
CDR3 protein: CASSDRGKFSGANVLTF; CDR3 DNA: TGTGCCAGCAGTGACAGGGGAAAGTTCTCTGGGGCCAACGTCCTGACTTTC; V gene: TRBV6-1; D gene: NA; clone size: many; J gene: TRBJ2-6
CDR3 protein: CASSSLRGGANTEAFF; CDR3 DNA: TGTGCCAGCAGTTCCCTCCGCGGGGGGGCGAACACTGAAGCTTTCTTT; V gene: TRBV27; D gene: NA; clone size: many; J gene: TRBJ1-1
CDR3 protein: CASSPQGAGANSPLHF; CDR3 DNA: TGTGCCAGCAGCCCCCAGGGGGCGGGGGCTAATTCACCCCTCCACTTT; V gene: TRBV9; D gene: TRBD1; clone size: NA; J gene: TRBJ1-6
CDR3 protein: CSAADSMNTEGFF; CDR3 DNA: TGCAGTGCGGCCGACAGTATGAACACTGAAGGTTTCTTT; V gene: TRBV20-1; D gene: NA; clone size: NA; J gene: TRBJ1-1
CDR3 protein: CSALTSGARVTGAGTQYF; CDR3 DNA: TGCAGTGCTCTGACTAGCGGGGCCCGCGTTACGGGTGCTGGTACGCAGTATTTT; V gene: TRBV20-1; D gene: TRBD2; clone size: many; J gene: TRBJ2-3
CDR3 protein: CSARKGAGNTIYF; CDR3 DNA: TGCAGTGCTAGAAAGGGGGCTGGAAACACCATATATTTT; V gene: TRBV20-1; D gene: NA; clone size: many; J gene: TRBJ1-3
CDR3 protein: CASREDRAVNTEAFF; CDR3 DNA: TGTGCCAGCAGAGAGGACAGGGCGGTGAACACTGAAGCTTTCTTT; V gene: TRBV2; D gene: TRBD1; clone size: many; J gene: TRBJ1-1
CDR3 protein: CASKNPAFYGYTF; CDR3 DNA: TGTGCCAGTAAGAACCCAGCGTTCTATGGCTACACCTTC; V gene: TRBV19; D gene: NA; clone size: many; J gene: TRBJ1-2
CDR3 protein: CSASPGLASRQYF; CDR3 DNA: TGCAGTGCTAGCCCCGGACTAGCGTCAAGGCAGTACTTC; V gene: TRBV20-1; D gene: TRBD2; clone size: many; J gene: TRBJ2-7
CDR3 protein: CASSQAGADYGYTF; CDR3 DNA: TGTGCCAGCAGTCAAGCAGGGGCGGACTATGGCTACACCTTC; V gene: TRBV28; D gene: NA; clone size: many; J gene: TRBJ1-2
CDR3 protein: CSVSLTGATFTEAFF; CDR3 DNA: TGCAGTGTAAGTCTCACAGGGGCCACTTTCACTGAAGCTTTCTTT; V gene: TRBV20-1; D gene: TRBD1; clone size: many; J gene: TRBJ1-1
CDR3 protein: CVSSFGRRTDTQYF; CDR3 DNA: TGTGTCAGCAGCTTCGGGAGACGCACAGATACGCAGTATTTT; V gene: TRBV11-1; D gene: NA; clone size: NA; J gene: TRBJ2-3
CDR3 protein: CASSLDSDTQYF; CDR3 DNA: TGTGCCAGCAGCTTGGATTCAGATACGCAGTATTTT; V gene: TRBV5-5; D gene: NA; clone size: many; J gene: TRBJ2-3
CDR3 protein: CASSLTRGWNEQFF; CDR3 DNA: TGTGCCAGCAGCTTGACTCGGGGATGGAATGAGCAGTTCTTC; V gene: TRBV5-6; D gene: NA; clone size: many; J gene: TRBJ2-1
CDR3 protein: CASSVRQAFGTSGTHEQFF; CDR3 DNA: TGTGCCAGCAGCGTACGACAGGCCTTCGGGACTAGCGGGACCCATGAGCAGTTCTTC; V gene: TRBV5-5; D gene: TRBD2; clone size: many; J gene: TRBJ2-1
CDR3 protein: CSVEDDPGTGITDTQYF; CDR3 DNA: TGCAGCGTTGAAGACGACCCCGGGACAGGGATCACAGATACGCAGTATTTT; V gene: TRBV29-1; D gene: TRBD1; clone size: many; J gene: TRBJ2-3
CDR3 protein: CASSFRGLGGYTF; CDR3 DNA: TGTGCCAGCAGTTTCAGGGGTCTCGGTGGCTACACCTTC; V gene: TRBV12-3/TRBV12-4; D gene: NA; clone size: few; J gene: TRBJ1-2
CDR3 protein: CASSLTGPLTNEKLFF; CDR3 DNA: TGTGCCAGCAGCCTCACCGGCCCCCTAACTAATGAAAAACTGTTTTTT; V gene: TRBV7-3; D gene: NA; clone size: many; J gene: TRBJ1-4
CDR3 protein: CASSPPRAGITDTQYF; CDR3 DNA: TGCGCCAGCAGCCCCCCTCGAGCGGGGATCACAGATACGCAGTATTTT; V gene: TRBV4-1; D gene: TRBD2; clone size: many; J gene: TRBJ2-3
CDR3 protein: CANSLVPSGQETQYF; CDR3 DNA: TGCGCCAACAGCTTGGTTCCTAGCGGGCAAGAGACCCAGTACTTC; V gene: TRBV5-1; D gene: TRBD2; clone size: many; J gene: TRBJ2-5
CDR3 protein: CAISESPPAETQYF; CDR3 DNA: TGTGCCATCAGTGAGTCCCCCCCCGCGGAGACCCAGTACTTC; V gene: TRBV10-3; D gene: NA; clone size: many; J gene: TRBJ2-5
CDR3 protein: CASSLVAGGWNEQFF; CDR3 DNA: TGCGCCAGCAGCTTGGTGGCAGGGGGGTGGAATGAGCAGTTCTTC; V gene: TRBV5-1; D gene: NA; clone size: medium-sized; J gene: TRBJ2-1
CDR3 protein: CASSIIRGKYNEQLF; CDR3 DNA: TGTGCCAGCAGTATCATTCGCGGGAAGTACAATGAGCAGTTATTC; V gene: TRBV12-3/TRBV12-4; D gene: NA; clone size: NA; J gene: TRBJ2-1
CDR3 protein: CASSFGTGNEKLFF; CDR3 DNA: TGTGCCAGCTCTTTCGGGACAGGCAATGAAAAACTGTTTTTT; V gene: TRBV18; D gene: TRBD1; clone size: few; J gene: TRBJ1-4
CDR3 protein: CASSLSGGLLEQYF; CDR3 DNA: TGTGCCAGCAGTTTGTCGGGAGGCCTTCTCGAGCAGTACTTC; V gene: TRBV12-3/TRBV12-4; D gene: TRBD2; clone size: many; J gene: TRBJ2-7
CDR3 protein: CATRDTKNTGELFF; CDR3 DNA: TGTGCCACCAGGGACACGAAAAACACCGGGGAGCTGTTTTTT; V gene: TRBV5-5; D gene: NA; clone size: many; J gene: TRBJ2-2
CDR3 protein: CARSLYGGDQHQHF; CDR3 DNA: TGTGCCAGAAGTTTGTACGGGGGGGATCAGCACCAGCATTTT; V gene: TRBV12-3/TRBV12-4; D gene: NA; clone size: NA; J gene: TRBJ1-5
CDR3 protein: CASSTGQGYEQYF; CDR3 DNA: TGTGCCAGCAGCACCGGACAGGGGTACGAGCAGTACTTC; V gene: TRBV7-3; D gene: TRBD1; clone size: many; J gene: TRBJ2-7
CDR3 protein: CASIKDRVNSNQPQHF; CDR3 DNA: TGTGCCAGCATTAAGGACAGGGTGAATAGCAATCAGCCCCAGCATTTT; V gene: TRBV6-6; D gene: TRBD1; clone size: many; J gene: TRBJ1-5
CDR3 protein: CASSITSGGYNEQFF; CDR3 DNA: TGTGCCAGCAGCATAACTAGCGGGGGCTACAATGAGCAGTTCTTC; V gene: TRBV4-2; D gene: TRBD2; clone size: NA; J gene: TRBJ2-1
CDR3 protein: CSVEGATSDNNEQFF; CDR3 DNA: TGCAGCGTTGAAGGGGCGACTAGCGATAACAATGAGCAGTTCTTC; V gene: TRBV29-1; D gene: TRBD2; clone size: few; J gene: TRBJ2-1
CDR3 protein: CASSPQASSYEQYF; CDR3 DNA: TGTGCCAGTTCCCCCCAGGCGAGCTCCTACGAGCAGTACTTC; V gene: TRBV7-9; D gene: NA; clone size: many; J gene: TRBJ2-7
CDR3 protein: CASSPYGGSDTGELFF; CDR3 DNA: TGTGCCAGCAGCCCTTACGGTGGGAGTGACACCGGGGAGCTGTTTTTT; V gene: TRBV3-1; D gene: NA; clone size: many; J gene: TRBJ2-2
CDR3 protein: CATSAAWTGGTGELFF; CDR3 DNA: TGTGCCACCAGTGCGGCCTGGACAGGGGGAACAGGGGAGCTGTTTTTT; V gene: TRBV24-1; D gene: TRBD1; clone size: NA; J gene: TRBJ2-2
CDR3 protein: CASSLTGTGGGEQYF; CDR3 DNA: TGTGCCAGCAGCTTGACCGGGACAGGGGGTGGCGAGCAGTACTTC; V gene: TRBV5-6; D gene: TRBD1; clone size: many; J gene: TRBJ2-7
CDR3 protein: CASSIGQNTGELFF; CDR3 DNA: TGTGCCAGTAGTATCGGCCAAAACACCGGGGAGCTGTTTTTT; V gene: TRBV19; D gene: NA; clone size: many; J gene: TRBJ2-2
CDR3 protein: CASTLGGASYEQYF; CDR3 DNA: TGTGCCAGCACCTTGGGGGGGGCTTCGTACGAGCAGTACTTC; V gene: TRBV5-6; D gene: NA; clone size: many; J gene: TRBJ2-7
CDR3 protein: CAIKGDRVNEKLFF; CDR3 DNA: TGTGCCATCAAGGGAGACAGGGTAAATGAAAAACTGTTTTTT; V gene: TRBV10-3; D gene: TRBD1; clone size: many; J gene: TRBJ1-4
CDR3 protein: CASTKGSTDTQYF; CDR3 DNA: TGTGCCAGCACGAAGGGGAGCACAGATACGCAGTATTTT; V gene: TRBV3-1; D gene: NA; clone size: many; J gene: TRBJ2-3
CDR3 protein: CSATTANEQFF; CDR3 DNA: TGCAGCGCCACGACCGCCAATGAGCAGTTCTTC; V gene: TRBV29-1; D gene: NA; clone size: few; J gene: TRBJ2-1
CDR3 protein: CSAYPPGPNEKLFF; CDR3 DNA: TGCAGTGCATACCCCCCCGGGCCGAATGAAAAACTGTTTTTT; V gene: TRBV20-1; D gene: NA; clone size: many; J gene: TRBJ1-4
CDR3 protein: CASSLKWAESGGYTF; CDR3 DNA: TGTGCCAGCAGCCTAAAGTGGGCGGAGTCGGGGGGCTACACCTTC; V gene: TRBV7-9; D gene: NA; clone size: many; J gene: TRBJ1-2